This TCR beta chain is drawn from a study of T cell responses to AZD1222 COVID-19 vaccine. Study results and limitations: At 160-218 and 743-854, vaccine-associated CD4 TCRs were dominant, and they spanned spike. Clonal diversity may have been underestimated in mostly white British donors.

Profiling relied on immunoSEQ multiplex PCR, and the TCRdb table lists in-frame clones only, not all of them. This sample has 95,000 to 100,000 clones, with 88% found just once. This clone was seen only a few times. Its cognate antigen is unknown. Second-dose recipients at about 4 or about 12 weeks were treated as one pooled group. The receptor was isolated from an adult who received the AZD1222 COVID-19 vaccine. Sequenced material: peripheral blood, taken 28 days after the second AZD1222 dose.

The CDR3 DNA reads TGTGCCAGCAGTTTTTCGCGGGAAGAGACCCAGTACTTC. This sequence encodes CASSFSREETQYF. The chain links TRBV27 to TRBJ2-5, with D perhaps matching TRBD2 (5 bases). This CDR3 has 13 residues. CDR1 MNHEY and CDR2 SMNVEV come from the germline V gene (reference sequence). The V gene lost 3 bases and the J gene lost 3 bases, with 8 bases spanning the gap.